The entry that follows covers one TCR beta chain sequence. The data belong to a study of control samples from healthy donors and cancer patients. V was clipped by 3 bases and J by 4 bases, with 4 bases between them. The CDR3 runs to 11 residues. Here immunoSEQ multiplex PCR was the method, and the copy in TCRdb shows in-frame clones only, minus some. The sample contains some 71,000 clones, roughly 90% of which appear only once. This receptor was obtained from a man in his sixties with colorectal cancer. This rearrangement joins TRBV12-3 or TRBV12-4 to TRBJ2-7; D not certain. Sequenced input: PBMCs. The CDR3 sequence is CASSFRYEQYF. CDR3 nucleotide sequence: TGTGCCAGCAGTTTTAGGTACGAGCAGTACTTC.